These 20 T cell receptor beta chains came from one sample sequenced in a study of cytomegalovirus exposure and HLA in healthy donors. Amplification used 60 Vbeta primers and 13 Jbeta primers. Here immunoSEQ multiplex PCR was the method, and the copy in TCRdb shows in-frame clones only, minus some. Of some 120,000 clones listed, around 77% are singletons. Sample: PBMCs. All receptors come from a man aged 50-60 years in good health and CMV-seronegative.

This clone was picked up many times. The chain has TRBV6-5 and TRBJ1-1; no reliable D call. CDR3 size: 15 residues. Germline CDR1 reads MNHEY; CDR2 reads SVGAGI. The V end was cut by 2 bases, the J end by 5 bases, with 15 bases between. The CDR3 protein is CASSYRVPRGTEAFF. CDR3 DNA sequence: TGTGCCAGCAGTTACAGGGTCCCCAGAGGGACTGAAGCTTTCTTT.

The chain links TRBV19 to TRBJ2-7; D possibly corresponds to TRBD2 (5 bases). CDR1 and CDR2 from the germline V gene are LNHDA and SQIVND (reference sequence). There are 14 residues in the CDR3. Trimming left V 5 bases short and J 7 bases short, with 18 bases between. As DNA, the CDR3 is TGTGCCAGTAGTCCCCAGACGGACTCTGGGGAGCAGTACTTC. This sequence encodes CASSPQTDSGEQYF.

This clone was seen a handful of times. The chain carries TRBV10-1 and TRBJ2-3; 9 bases align to TRBD2. The CDR3 contains 15 residues. Germline V gives CDR1 WNHNN, CDR2 SYGVQD (reference sequence). J gave up 1 base and V 3 bases, and 2 bases lay outside the gene matches. CDR3 DNA sequence: TGCGCCAGCAGTGATCTAGCGGGGCGCACAGATACGCAGTATTTT. Its protein product is CASSDLAGRTDTQYF.

V gene TRBV9 combines with J gene TRBJ1-2; D possibly corresponds to TRBD1 (6 bases). The CDR3 covers 15 residues. The germline V gene has CDR1 SGDLS and CDR2 YYNGEE. Trimming cost V 4 bases and J 4 bases, with 17 bases left between them. CDR3 DNA sequence: TGTGCCAGCAGCCCAACGGCCCCGACAGGCTATGGCTACACCTTC. It translates to CASSPTAPTGYGYTF.

The chain carries TRBV19 and TRBJ1-5; D is unresolved. CDR3 length: 15 residues. Looked up from germline, CDR1 is LNHDA and CDR2 is SQIVND (reference sequence). The V end was cut by 4 bases, the J end by 0 bases, with 10 bases between. In nucleotides, the CDR3 is TGTGCCAGTAGTACCCCCAGTTATAGCAATCAGCCCCAGCATTTT. Its translation: CASSTPSYSNQPQHF.

The rearrangement links TRBV28 to TRBJ2-7, with 11 bases identical to TRBD2. The V gene's germline CDR1 is MDHEN and CDR2 SYDVKM. J gave up 5 bases and V 3 bases, and 9 bases lay outside the gene matches. This CDR3 is 16 amino acids long. This chain's CDR3 is CASSFFTSGSIDEQYF. The DNA of the CDR3 is TGTGCCAGCAGTTTCTTCACTAGCGGGAGTATCGACGAGCAGTACTTC.

V usage is TRBV9 and J usage is TRBJ2-5, with 8 bases aligning to TRBD2. V was pared by 4 bases and J by 2 bases, with 4 bases of the junction left unmatched. The CDR3 length is 14 residues. Per the germline V gene, CDR1 is SGDLS and CDR2 is YYNGEE. This chain's CDR3 is CASSLGLGQETQYF. CDR3 nucleotides: TGTGCCAGCAGCTTGGGACTAGGGCAAGAGACCCAGTACTTC.

The V call is TRBV6-5, the J call TRBJ2-5, with D perhaps TRBD2 (6 bases). From germline, CDR1 is MNHEY and CDR2 SVGAGI. There are 11 residues in the CDR3. This CDR3 is CAAGYQETQYF. In DNA, the CDR3 is TGTGCAGCGGGTTACCAAGAGACCCAGTACTTC.

This chain uses TRBV5-1 with TRBJ1-1; D ambiguous. The germline V gene encodes CDR1 SGHRS and CDR2 YFSETQ. There are 13 residues in the CDR3. V lost 6 bases and J 1 base, leaving 10 bases between the germline ends. The chain's CDR3 is CASTQRGNTEAFF. The CDR3 nucleotides read TGCGCCAGCACCCAACGGGGGAACACTGAAGCTTTCTTT.

The J gene is TRBJ2-1, the V gene TRBV5-4, with TRBD2 as a possible D gene (6 bases). This CDR3 comprises 16 residues. The germline gives CDR1 SGHNT, CDR2 YYREEE (reference sequence). V was clipped by 2 bases and J by 0 bases, with 12 bases between them. The CDR3: CASSLPGSSSYNEQFF. The CDR3 DNA reads as TGTGCCAGCAGCTTACCCGGGAGCAGCTCCTACAATGAGCAGTTCTTC.

The V gene is TRBV4-3, the J gene TRBJ2-7; D unresolved. The germline V gene encodes CDR1 LGHNA and CDR2 YSLEER. The CDR3 consists of 16 residues. Trimming stripped 0 bases from V and 0 bases from J, with 12 bases between. CDR3 DNA sequence: TGCGCCAGCAGCCAAGATGAGGCGGTTAGCTCCTACGAGCAGTACTTC. Amino acid sequence: CASSQDEAVSSYEQYF.

The rearrangement uses TRBV2 and TRBJ1-1; tentatively, D is TRBD1 (6 bases). Germline CDR1 is SNHLY and CDR2 is FYNNEI. The CDR3 spans 12 residues. V shed 7 bases and J shed 1 base, with 7 bases lying between them. CDR3 nucleotide sequence: TGTGCCAGCAAGGGACAGAACACTGAAGCTTTCTTT. This translates into CASKGQNTEAFF.

A remark on this clone: At one boundary the junction diverges from the germline segment, which might be a read error. The chain has TRBV2 and TRBJ2-7; perhaps TRBD1 as D (6 bases). Germline V lookup: CDR1 SNHLY, CDR2 FYNNEI. There are 13 residues in the CDR3. CDR3 in DNA: TGTGCCAGTAGTGTCCGACAGGCCTACGAGCAGTACTTC. It yields the protein CASSVRQAYEQYF.

The genes are TRBV19 and TRBJ2-1; TRBD1 aligns across 10 bases. This CDR3 is 14 amino acids long. Germline V lookup: CDR1 LNHDA, CDR2 SQIVND (reference sequence). The junction had 8 bases not matched to a gene; V was cut back by 8 bases and J by 7 bases. The CDR3, as DNA: TGTGCCAGTCGCGGGACAGGGGCTAGGAATGAGCAGTTCTTC. It codes for CASRGTGARNEQFF.

The chain is built from TRBV9 and TRBJ1-2; D gene ambiguous. Germline values: CDR1 SGDLS, CDR2 YYNGEE. CDR3 length: 15 residues. Trimming pared 4 bases from V and 4 bases from J, leaving 17 bases between. DNA for the CDR3: TGTGCCAGCAGCACCCCACGGGAGGGCGGCTATGGCTACACCTTC. As protein: CASSTPREGGYGYTF.

J is TRBJ2-3 and V is TRBV30; 7 nucleotides align to TRBD1. The CDR3 runs 15 residues. From germline, CDR1 is GTSNPN and CDR2 SVGIG (reference sequence). Trimming cost V 1 base and J 0 bases; bases outside gene matches: 4. The CDR3 DNA is TGTGCCTGGAGTGGAGGGACAGCTAGCACAGATACGCAGTATTTT. Translation: CAWSGGTASTDTQYF.

The J gene is TRBJ2-4, the V gene TRBV19; 12 bases map to TRBD2. CDR3 length equals 17 residues. The germline V gene has CDR1 LNHDA and CDR2 SQIVND (reference sequence). V shed 4 bases, J shed 2 bases, and the junction held 6 bases outside the gene matches. This CDR3 is CASSTLGLAGSKNIQYF. CDR3 nucleotides: TGTGCCAGTAGTACCCTTGGACTAGCGGGATCCAAAAACATTCAGTACTTC.

This clone has just a few counts. The J gene is TRBJ2-7, the V gene TRBV29-1; TRBD1 aligns across 7 bases. V lost 3 bases, J lost 2 bases, and 7 bases stayed unmatched. Germline values: CDR1 SQVTM, CDR2 ANQGSEA. The CDR3 contains 14 residues. The CDR3 loop is CSVEAPGQPYEQYF. The CDR3 DNA reads TGCAGCGTTGAGGCCCCGGGACAGCCCTACGAGCAGTACTTC.

CDR3 loop: CSVETSGGTDTQYF. CDR3 nucleotides: TGCAGCGTTGAAACTAGCGGGGGCACAGATACGCAGTATTTT. This sequence joins TRBV29-1 and TRBJ2-3, with 10 positions matching TRBD2. The length of the CDR3 is 14 residues. In germline, CDR1 is SQVTM, CDR2 ANQGSEA. After removal of 2 bases from V and 1 base from J, the junction contained 0 bases not matched to a gene.

This clone was picked up a small number of times. The V gene is TRBV7-2, the J gene TRBJ2-3; TRBD2 matches 12 bases. Germline V gene lookup returns CDR1 SGHTA and CDR2 FQGNSA. V shed 5 bases and J 5 bases; nucleotides not matched to a gene: 11. This CDR3 contains 17 residues. The CDR3 here is CASSTRTSGILKDTQYF. CDR3 bases: TGTGCCAGCAGCACTCGGACTAGCGGGATATTGAAAGATACGCAGTATTTT.